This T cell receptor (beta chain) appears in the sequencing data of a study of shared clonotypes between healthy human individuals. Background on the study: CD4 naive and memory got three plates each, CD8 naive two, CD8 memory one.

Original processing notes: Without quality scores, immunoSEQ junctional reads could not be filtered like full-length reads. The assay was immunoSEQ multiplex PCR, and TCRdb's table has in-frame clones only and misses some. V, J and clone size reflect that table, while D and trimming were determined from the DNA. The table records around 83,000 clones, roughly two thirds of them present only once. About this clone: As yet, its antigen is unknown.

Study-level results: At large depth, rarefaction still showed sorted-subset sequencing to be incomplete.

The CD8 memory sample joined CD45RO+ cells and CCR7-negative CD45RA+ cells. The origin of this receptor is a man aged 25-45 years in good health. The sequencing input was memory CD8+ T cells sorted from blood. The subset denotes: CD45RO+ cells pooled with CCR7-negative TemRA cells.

The chain's CDR3 is CASGPLIAGGYEQYF. The CDR3 DNA reads TGTGCCAGCGGCCCGTTGATAGCGGGAGGATACGAGCAGTACTTC. The rearrangement joins TRBV14 to TRBJ2-7, with 10 positions matching TRBD2. Trimming removed 8 bases from V and 4 bases from J; junction bases left unmatched: 11. This CDR3 is built from 15 residues. CDR1 is SGHDN and CDR2 is FVKESK in the germline V gene.